The 30 T cell receptor beta chains given below trace back to one sample, sequenced in a study of regulatory T cells in long-lasting Graves disease. Time point noted: newly diagnosed GD, antithyroid drugs for less than 3 months. TCR sequences were obtained from RNA taken from PBMCs. Both iRepertoire HTBI primers and Arm-PCR of CDR3 regions were used to build the TCR beta libraries. TCRdb reanalysed the multiplex PCR reads using MiXCR and keeps one entry per CDR3 protein. In the table there are roughly 360,000 distinct CDR3 sequences, 12% of which are singletons. The same data also contributed to another study, on T cells in Graves' hyperthyroidism and ophthalmopathy.

This sample comprised peripheral blood mononuclear cells (PBMCs), obtained at new diagnosis, from a patient treated with antithyroid drugs. These receptor sequences come from a woman younger than 30 with Graves disease.

The chain carries TRBV5-8 and TRBJ2-5; D is perhaps TRBD2 (5 bases). Germline-derived CDR1 and CDR2 are SGHTS and YDEGEE. V lost 0 bases and J lost 7, with 10 bases in between. This CDR3 is 13 amino acids long. CDR3 residues: CASSLGMRATQYF. CDR3 coding DNA: TGTGCCAGCAGCTTGGGTATGCGGGCGACCCAGTACTTC.

The V and J genes are TRBV13 and TRBJ1-4; no reliable D call. Germline-derived CDR1 and CDR2 are PRHDT and FYEKMQ (reference sequence). This CDR3 spans 15 amino acids. Between the trimmed V and J ends, which lost 8 bases and 4 bases, there was a span of 17 bases. In DNA, the CDR3 is TGTGCCAGCCGCACTCGGGGAATCGATAATGAAAAACTGTTTTTT. Protein: CASRTRGIDNEKLFF.

This clonotype was seen more than once but under ten times. The chain couples TRBV5-6 to TRBJ1-1; unclear D gene. CDR3 length: 16 residues. Germline V gene lookup returns CDR1 SGHDT and CDR2 YYEEEE. V was shortened by 3 bases and J by 0 bases, with 15 bases between the two germline ends. The CDR3 here is CASSYLSRQLNTEAFF. In DNA form, the CDR3 reads TGTGCCAGCAGCTACTTGTCTAGGCAGTTGAACACTGAAGCTTTCTTT.

This clonotype was counted ten times or more. In DNA, the CDR3 is TGTGCCAGCAGTTTTAACCGGGGGAAAGAGACCCAGTACTTC. The encoded protein is CASSFNRGKETQYF. The rearrangement joins TRBV2 to TRBJ2-5, with a weak D call TRBD2 (6 bases). The germline V gene encodes CDR1 SNHLY and CDR2 FYNNEI. Trimming shortened V by 5 bases and J by 3 bases, and 13 bases separated the two germline ends. The CDR3 extends over 14 amino acids.

This clonotype was seen ten or more times. The V call is TRBV5-1, the J call TRBJ2-1, with D perhaps assigned TRBD1 or TRBD2 (5 bases each). CDR3 length: 12 residues. Trimming removed 4 bases from V and 9 bases from J, with 11 bases in between. The germline V gene has CDR1 SGHRS and CDR2 YFSETQ. The CDR3 spells CASSKGTGEQFF. CDR3 nucleotide sequence: TGCGCCAGCAGCAAAGGGACCGGTGAGCAGTTCTTC.

As for this clonotype: This may be a read error: a much more frequent sequence differs by one nucleotide. The V and J genes are TRBV7-2 and TRBJ2-3; possible D gene TRBD2, 5 bases. Germline lookup yields CDR1 SGHTA and CDR2 FQGNSA. The CDR3 is 12 amino acids. As DNA, the CDR3 is TGTGCCAGCAGCTTCGGGGAAGAGACCCGGTACTTC. Translated: CASSFGEETRYF. Using reference TRBV7-2 and TRBJ2-3 for the parts outside the CDR3, the full variable domain is GAGVSQSPSNKVTEKGKDVELRCDPISGHTALYWYRQSLGQGLEFLIYFQGNSAPDKSGLPSDRFSAERTGGSVSTLTIQRTQQEDSAVYLCASSFGEETRYFGPGTRLTVL.

The sample holds many counts of this clonotype. In DNA form, the CDR3 reads TGTGCCAGCACCCTCACTAGCGGGGATTACAATGAGCAGTTCTTC. This sequence encodes CASTLTSGDYNEQFF. The chain couples TRBV28 to TRBJ2-1; 10 bases are shared with TRBD2. Germline V CDR1 and CDR2: MDHEN, SYDVKM. This CDR3 comprises 15 residues. V gave up 7 bases and J gave up 4 bases; unmatched junction bases: 7.

This clonotype was detected ten times or more. The gene calls are TRBV20-1 and TRBJ2-1, with TRBD1 as a possible D gene (5 bases). Germline V lookup: CDR1 DFQATT, CDR2 SNEGSKA (reference sequence). The CDR3 spans 14 residues. V was shortened by 4 bases and J by 1 base, with 11 bases between the two germline ends. The CDR3 is CSAISGKSYNEQFF. The DNA of the CDR3 is TGCAGTGCTATCTCAGGGAAGTCCTACAATGAGCAGTTCTTC.

Regarding this clonotype: This likely came from a read error, as a far larger clone is one base away. The CDR3 ends on some other residue instead of the conserved phenylalanine or tryptophan, so this is likely a read error. This rearrangement joins TRBV5-6 to TRBJ2-1; 7 nucleotides match TRBD2. The CDR3 runs 14 residues. The trim removed 8 bases at V and 3 bases at J, leaving 8 bases unmatched. CDR1 and CDR2 (germline): SGHDT, YYEEEE. CDR3 residues: CASTGRRVYNEQFS. For the CDR3, the DNA is TGTGCCAGTACCGGGAGGCGCGTCTACAATGAGCAGTTCTCC.

The rearrangement joins TRBV9 to TRBJ1-2; 9 nucleotides agree with TRBD1. V lost 4 bases to trimming and J lost 3 bases; unmatched junction nucleotides: 7. The CDR3 is 15 residues long. The germline gives CDR1 SGDLS, CDR2 YYNGEE. CDR3 in amino acids: CASSLSTGGHYGYTF. The CDR3, as DNA: TGTGCCAGCAGCTTATCGACAGGGGGTCACTATGGCTACACCTTC.

This clonotype has more than one count but fewer than ten. This sequence joins TRBV5-1 and TRBJ2-5; 8 bases align to TRBD1. The CDR3 consists of 16 residues. Trimming at V came to 4 bases and at J to 1 base, leaving 9 bases not matched to a gene. Looked up from germline, CDR1 is SGHRS and CDR2 is YFSETQ. The CDR3 loop reads CASSNSGTGIQETQYF. CDR3 nucleotide sequence: TGCGCCAGCAGCAATTCCGGGACAGGAATCCAAGAGACCCAGTACTTC.

This clonotype occurred a few times. V is TRBV20-1 and J is TRBJ2-2, with 7 bases matching TRBD1. The CDR3 has 15 residues. Unmatched junction bases numbered 7, after V lost 2 bases and J lost 4 bases. Germline CDR1 is DFQATT and CDR2 is SNEGSKA (reference sequence). CDR3 loop: CSARNGDRITGELFF. Written as DNA, the CDR3 is TGCAGTGCTAGAAACGGGGACAGAATCACCGGGGAGCTGTTTTTT.

This sequence joins TRBV19 and TRBJ2-6; the match to TRBD2 covers 12 bases. CDR1 LNHDA and CDR2 SQIVND come from the germline V gene (reference sequence). CDR3 size: 20 residues. J lost 2 bases, V lost 5 bases, and 13 bases had no gene match. CDR3 sequence reads: CASSLRRLAGVSAGANVLTF. CDR3 bases: TGTGCCAGTAGTCTTCGTCGACTAGCGGGAGTTTCGGCTGGGGCCAACGTCCTGACTTTC.

The gene calls are TRBV4-1 and TRBJ2-1; TRBD1 agrees at 7 bases. The junction had 6 bases not matched to a gene; V was cut back by 4 bases and J by 0 bases. Germline lookup yields CDR1 MGHRA and CDR2 YSYEKL. CDR3 length: 16 amino acids. The CDR3 DNA is TGCGCCAGCAGCCTATTGACAGGGCTCTCCTACAATGAGCAGTTCTTC. Translation: CASSLLTGLSYNEQFF.

The J gene is TRBJ1-2, the V gene TRBV12-3 or TRBV12-4; tentatively, D is TRBD1 (5 bases). The CDR3 sequence is 14 residues long. Deletions cut 7 bases from V and 5 bases from J, with 17 bases between. CDR3 in amino acids: CASTTRGGGYGYTF. The CDR3 region has the DNA TGTGCCAGCACCACCCGGGGGGGTGGGTATGGCTACACCTTC.

This clonotype was seen more than once but under ten times. The chain employs TRBV27 and TRBJ2-3, with 11 positions matching TRBD2. The CDR3 length is 15 residues. J gave up 5 bases and V 4 bases, and 5 bases lay outside the gene matches. Per the germline V gene, CDR1 is MNHEY and CDR2 is SMNVEV (reference sequence). The CDR3 reads CASSSSGGSGDTQYF. The CDR3 region has the DNA TGTGCCAGCAGTTCTAGCGGGGGGTCGGGAGATACGCAGTATTTT.

The V gene is TRBV14, the J gene TRBJ1-2; D remains ambiguous. Trimming pared 0 bases from V and 3 bases from J, leaving 11 bases between. Germline-derived CDR1 and CDR2 are SGHDN and FVKESK. The CDR3 is made up of 15 amino acids. Here the CDR3 reads CASSQDYSHDYGYTF. CDR3 sequence (DNA): TGTGCCAGCAGCCAAGATTACAGCCACGACTATGGCTACACCTTC.

The V gene is TRBV12-3 or TRBV12-4, the J gene TRBJ1-2; tentative D call: TRBD1 (6 bases). This CDR3 is built from 13 residues. Deletions cut 5 bases from V and 4 bases from J, with 11 bases between. Here the CDR3 DNA reads TGTGCCAGCAGTCCAGGGACAATCTATGGCTACACCTTC. Its protein is CASSPGTIYGYTF.

This clonotype has at least ten counts. Germline is not matched at one junction end, which may reflect a read error. This sequence joins TRBV5-1 and TRBJ1-1; D is perhaps TRBD1 (6 bases). The CDR3 contains 16 residues. Germline V gives CDR1 SGHRS, CDR2 YFSETQ. The CDR3 DNA sequence: TGTGCCAGCAGCTTTGGCAGGGGATTCTTGAACACTGAAGCTTTCTTT. The encoded protein is CASSFGRGFLNTEAFF.

This clonotype was counted at least ten times. The chain links TRBV19 to TRBJ2-1, with 13 bases lining up with TRBD2. The germline V gene has CDR1 LNHDA and CDR2 SQIVND (reference sequence). The CDR3 is made up of 18 amino acids. Trimming cost V 5 bases and J 8 bases; bases outside gene matches: 15. The CDR3 is CASSPLGLAGSFLDEQFF. The CDR3 nucleotides read TGTGCCAGTAGTCCCCTGGGACTAGCGGGGAGCTTTCTGGATGAGCAGTTCTTC.

This clonotype was seen a handful of times. The chain couples TRBV6-2 or TRBV6-3 to TRBJ1-2; D ambiguous. This CDR3 spans 14 amino acids. The germline gives CDR1 MNHEY, CDR2 SVGEGT. V was pared by 7 bases and J by 8 bases, with 20 bases between. The CDR3 loop is CASTGQTLPSGYTF. The CDR3 DNA reads TGTGCCAGCACCGGTCAGACCCTACCTTCGGGCTACACCTTC.

This clonotype was observed at least ten times. V and J are TRBV13 and TRBJ2-1, with TRBD2 matching 7 bases. This CDR3 has 17 residues. The ends lost 7 bases at V and 7 bases at J; junction bases unmatched: 19. CDR1 is PRHDT and CDR2 is FYEKMQ in the germline V gene (reference sequence). CDR3 DNA sequence: TGTGCCAGCAATGACCTGGGCGGGAGCTGGGGGGGGAATGAGCAGTTCTTC. Its protein is CASNDLGGSWGGNEQFF.

The table lists this clonotype with many counts. The chain recombines TRBV7-2 with TRBJ2-2; D call uncertain. The CDR3 extends over 18 amino acids. V was clipped by 8 bases and J by 0 bases, with 22 bases between them. Germline V lookup: CDR1 SGHTA, CDR2 FQGNSA. CDR3 residues: CASPTRANPTTNTGELFF. CDR3 sequence (DNA): TGTGCCAGCCCGACCCGGGCAAACCCTACCACGAACACCGGGGAGCTGTTTTTT.

This clonotype was observed a handful of times. The chain joins TRBV27 to TRBJ1-4; D might be TRBD1 (5 bases). Germline values: CDR1 MNHEY, CDR2 SMNVEV (reference sequence). Trimming pared 7 bases from V and 3 bases from J, leaving 12 bases between. This CDR3 has 14 residues. The CDR3 coding sequence is TGTGCCAGCACCTCAGGGTGGTCTAATGAAAAACTGTTTTTT. The encoded protein is CASTSGWSNEKLFF.

This clonotype was recorded at least ten times. The chain has TRBV6-1 and TRBJ2-7, with 12 bases aligning to TRBD2. Germline V gives CDR1 MNHNS, CDR2 SASEGT. V gave up 4 bases and J gave up 0 bases; unmatched junction bases: 10. This CDR3 spans 18 amino acids. The CDR3 DNA reads as TGTGCCAGCAGTGCCAGGACTAGCGGGACTTTTAACTCCTACGAGCAGTACTTC. Translated, it gives CASSARTSGTFNSYEQYF.

The rearrangement joins TRBV7-9 to TRBJ2-3; TRBD1 matches 8 bases. Trimming at V came to 5 bases and at J to 5 bases, leaving 12 bases not matched to a gene. Germline lookup yields CDR1 SEHNR and CDR2 FQNEAQ (reference sequence). The CDR3 covers 16 residues. This CDR3 is CASSPLAQGAGDTQYF. As DNA, the CDR3 is TGTGCCAGCAGCCCACTGGCCCAGGGGGCTGGAGATACGCAGTATTTT.

This sequence joins TRBV20-1 and TRBJ1-2; perhaps TRBD1 as D (6 bases). CDR3 length equals 15 residues. Trimming removed 3 bases from V and 0 bases from J, with 14 bases in between. Germline values: CDR1 DFQATT, CDR2 SNEGSKA (reference sequence). CDR3 region: CSASSGGRANYGYTF. The CDR3 DNA follows: TGCAGTGCTAGTAGTGGGGGGCGCGCTAACTATGGCTACACCTTC.

The J gene is TRBJ1-1, the V gene TRBV7-2; D gene unclear. The CDR3 length is 14 residues. The V gene lost 4 bases and the J gene lost 1 base, with 10 bases spanning the gap. The V gene's germline CDR1 is SGHTA and CDR2 FQGNSA. CDR3 protein: CASSSSVRNTEAFF. CDR3 nucleotides: TGTGCCAGCAGCTCATCTGTCAGGAACACTGAAGCTTTCTTT.

This rearrangement joins TRBV18 to TRBJ2-4; D possibly matches TRBD1 or TRBD2 (5 bases each). Germline V gene lookup returns CDR1 KGHSH and CDR2 LQKENI. Deletions cut 2 bases from V and 13 bases from J, with 12 bases between. This CDR3 is built from 12 residues. CDR3 residues: CASSPGGNEQYF. As DNA, the CDR3 is TGTGCCAGCTCACCAGGGGGTAATGAGCAGTACTTC.

This clonotype was counted ten times or more. The V gene is TRBV2, the J gene TRBJ2-3; D possibly corresponds to TRBD1 (5 bases). Germline lookup yields CDR1 SNHLY and CDR2 FYNNEI. With 3 bases removed from V and 0 bases from J, the gap between germline ends came to 13 bases. The CDR3 has 16 amino acids. CDR3 loop: CASSDWVQGSTDTQYF. Here the CDR3 DNA reads TGTGCCAGCAGTGATTGGGTCCAGGGAAGCACAGATACGCAGTATTTT.